What follows describes a single TCR beta chain. At one end, the junction sequence differs from germline, possibly due to a read error. The germline V gene has CDR1 SSHAT and CDR2 FNYEAQ (reference sequence). There are 15 residues in the CDR3. This record belongs to a study of blood T cell repertoires in COVID-19. The wider study: Sites across the United States, Italy and Spain contributed samples from acute and convalescent COVID-19. Sample material is recorded as cDNA or gDNA derived from T cells, B-cell-depleted T cells, or PBMCs.

The data were produced by immunoSEQ multiplex PCR, yet TCRdb's version contains in-frame clones alone and is incomplete. Of 100,000 or so clones in the sample, approximately 80% were seen once. The genes are TRBV7-7 and TRBJ2-5, with a tentative D call TRBD2 (5 bases). This receptor was taken from a man in his 70s with active or convalescent COVID-19. Sequenced material: peripheral blood. The CDR3 loop reads CASSFHAGGQETQYF. The DNA of the CDR3 is TGTGCTAGCAGTTTCCATGCGGGCGGACAAGAGACCCAGTACTTC. Together with reference TRBV7-7 and TRBJ2-5, the CDR3 gives the full variable domain: GAGVSQSPRYKVTKRGQDVTLRCDPISSHATLYWYQQALGQGPEFLTYFNYEAQPDKSGLPSDRFSAERPEGSISTLTIQRTEQRDSAMYRCASSFHAGGQETQYFGPGTRLLVL.